This T cell receptor (beta chain) is drawn from a study of a mutant IDH1 vaccine in newly diagnosed glioma. Study information: Patients had eight vaccinations, in weeks 1, 3, 5, 7, 11, 15, 19 and 23. Following radiotherapy alone, or alongside temozolomide cycles, vaccination was started after an interval of 4-6 weeks.

Noted time point: week 11, during vaccination. Topical imiquimod was applied with each vaccine dose, which held 300 ug of mutant IDH1 20-mer peptide. As regards this clone: Its antigen is still unknown.

The repertoire was sequenced with immunoSEQ multiplex PCR; TCRdb's copy has only in-frame clones and lacks some. Altogether roughly 120,000 clones are present, around three quarters being singletons, with the ten largest covering 5.5%. The clonotype was recovered from a man aged 40-55 years with glioma. This material consisted of PBMCs, taken from a glioma patient whose treatment included an IDH1 peptide vaccine.

The CDR3 protein is CASSEPRDRGSYEQYF. CDR3 coding DNA: TGTGCCAGCAGTGAGCCCCGGGACAGGGGGTCCTACGAGCAGTACTTC. This chain joins TRBV25-1 and TRBJ2-7, with 11 bases aligning to TRBD1. The CDR3 consists of 16 residues. V lost 3 bases to trimming and J lost 1 base; unmatched junction nucleotides: 5. Germline CDR1 is MGHDK and CDR2 is SYGVNS.